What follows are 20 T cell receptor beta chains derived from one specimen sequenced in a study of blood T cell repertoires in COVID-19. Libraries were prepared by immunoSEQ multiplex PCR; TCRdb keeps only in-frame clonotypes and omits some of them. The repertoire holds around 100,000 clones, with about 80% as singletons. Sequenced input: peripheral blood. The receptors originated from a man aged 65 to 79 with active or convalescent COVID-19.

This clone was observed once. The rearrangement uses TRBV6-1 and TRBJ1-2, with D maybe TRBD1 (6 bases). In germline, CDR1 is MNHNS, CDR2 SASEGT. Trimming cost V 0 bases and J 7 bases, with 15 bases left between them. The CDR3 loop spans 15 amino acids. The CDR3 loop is CASSEAGQGWGGYTF. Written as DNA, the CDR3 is TGTGCCAGCAGTGAAGCGGGACAAGGGTGGGGTGGCTACACCTTC.

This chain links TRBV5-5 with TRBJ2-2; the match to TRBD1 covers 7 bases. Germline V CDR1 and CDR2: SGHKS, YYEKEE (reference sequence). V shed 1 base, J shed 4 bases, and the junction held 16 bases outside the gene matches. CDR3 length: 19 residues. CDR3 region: CASSLWGQRFSGATGELFF. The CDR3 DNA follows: TGTGCCAGCAGCTTGTGGGGACAGCGCTTCTCTGGAGCCACCGGGGAGCTGTTTTTT.

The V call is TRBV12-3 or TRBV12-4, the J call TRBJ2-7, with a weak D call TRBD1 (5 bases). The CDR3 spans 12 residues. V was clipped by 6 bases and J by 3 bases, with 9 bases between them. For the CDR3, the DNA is TGTGCCAGCAGCCGTGGACACTACGAGCAGTACTTC. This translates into CASSRGHYEQYF.

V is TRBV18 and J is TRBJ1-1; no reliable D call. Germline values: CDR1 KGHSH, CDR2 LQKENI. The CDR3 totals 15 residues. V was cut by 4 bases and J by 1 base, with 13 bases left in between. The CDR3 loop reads CASSLEPSKNTEAFF. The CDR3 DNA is TGTGCCAGCTCACTGGAACCTAGCAAGAACACTGAAGCTTTCTTT.

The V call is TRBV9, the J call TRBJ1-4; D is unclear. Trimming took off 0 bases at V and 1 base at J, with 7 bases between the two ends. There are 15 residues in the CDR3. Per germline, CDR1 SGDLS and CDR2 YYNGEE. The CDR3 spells CASSVAGKTNEKLFF. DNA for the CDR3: TGTGCCAGCAGCGTAGCCGGGAAAACTAATGAAAAACTGTTTTTT.

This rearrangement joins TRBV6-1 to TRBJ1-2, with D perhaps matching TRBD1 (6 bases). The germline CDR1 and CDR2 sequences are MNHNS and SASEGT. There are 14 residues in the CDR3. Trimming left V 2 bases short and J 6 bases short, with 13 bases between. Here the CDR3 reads CASSELQGFNGYTF. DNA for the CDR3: TGTGCCAGCAGTGAATTACAGGGCTTCAATGGCTACACCTTC.

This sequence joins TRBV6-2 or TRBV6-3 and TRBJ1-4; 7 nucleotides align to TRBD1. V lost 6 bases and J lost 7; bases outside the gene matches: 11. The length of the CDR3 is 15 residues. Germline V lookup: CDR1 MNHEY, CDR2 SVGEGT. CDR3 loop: CASSVTGTAREKLFF. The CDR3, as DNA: TGTGCCAGCAGCGTAACCGGGACAGCCCGTGAAAAACTGTTTTTT.

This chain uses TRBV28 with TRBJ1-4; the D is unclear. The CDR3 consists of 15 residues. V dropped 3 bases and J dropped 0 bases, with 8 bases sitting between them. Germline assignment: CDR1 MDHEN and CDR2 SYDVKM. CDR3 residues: CASSFFTATNEKLFF. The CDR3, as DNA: TGTGCCAGCAGTTTTTTCACAGCAACTAATGAAAAACTGTTTTTT.

CDR3 protein: CASSLQQAMNTGELFF. For the CDR3, the DNA is TGTGCCAGCAGCTTACAACAGGCGATGAACACCGGGGAGCTGTTTTTT. The chain uses TRBV7-6 and TRBJ2-2, with D possibly matching TRBD1 (5 bases). The germline CDR1 and CDR2 sequences are SGHVS and FNYEAQ. V dropped 2 bases and J dropped 1 base, with 11 bases sitting between them. The CDR3 consists of 16 residues.

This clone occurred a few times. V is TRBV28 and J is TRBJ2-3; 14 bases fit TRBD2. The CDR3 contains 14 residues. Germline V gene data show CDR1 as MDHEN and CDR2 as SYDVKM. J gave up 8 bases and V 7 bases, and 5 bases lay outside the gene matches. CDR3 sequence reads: CASKTSGGAGTQYF. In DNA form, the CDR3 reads TGTGCCAGCAAGACTAGCGGGGGGGCAGGTACGCAGTATTTT.

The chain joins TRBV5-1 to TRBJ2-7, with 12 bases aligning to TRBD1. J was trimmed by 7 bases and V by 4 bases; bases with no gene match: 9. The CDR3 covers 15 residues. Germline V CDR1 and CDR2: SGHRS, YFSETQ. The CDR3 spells CASSAWDRGHREQYF. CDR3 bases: TGCGCCAGCAGCGCCTGGGACAGGGGGCATCGGGAGCAGTACTTC. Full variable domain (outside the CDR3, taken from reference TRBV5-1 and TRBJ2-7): KAGVTQTPRYLIKTRGQQVTLSCSPISGHRSVSWYQQTPGQGLQFLFEYFSETQRNKGNFPGRFSGRQFSNSRSEMNVSTLELGDSALYLCASSAWDRGHREQYFGPGTRLTVT.

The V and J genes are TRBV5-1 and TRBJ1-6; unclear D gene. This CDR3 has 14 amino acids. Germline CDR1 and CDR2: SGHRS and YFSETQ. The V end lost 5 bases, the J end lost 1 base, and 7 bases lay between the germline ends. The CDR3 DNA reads TGCGCCAGCAGTGATGAGTCCTATAATTCACCCCTCCACTTT. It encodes CASSDESYNSPLHF.

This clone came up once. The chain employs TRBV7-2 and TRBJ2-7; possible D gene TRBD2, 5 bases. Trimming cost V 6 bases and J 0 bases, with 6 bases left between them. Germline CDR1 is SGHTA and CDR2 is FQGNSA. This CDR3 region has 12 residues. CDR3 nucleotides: TGTGCCAGCAGTCGGGGCTCCTACGAGCAGTACTTC. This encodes CASSRGSYEQYF.

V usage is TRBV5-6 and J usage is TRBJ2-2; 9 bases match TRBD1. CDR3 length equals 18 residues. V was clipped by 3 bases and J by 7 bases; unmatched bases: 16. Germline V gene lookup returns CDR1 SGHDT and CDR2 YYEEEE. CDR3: CASSSIARTGDLLGELFF. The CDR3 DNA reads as TGTGCCAGCAGCTCGATCGCCAGGACAGGGGACCTGCTCGGGGAGCTGTTTTTT.

In DNA, the CDR3 is TGTGCCTGGACAAGCAGCACAGATACGCAGTATTTT. This sequence encodes CAWTSSTDTQYF. The chain combines TRBV30 with TRBJ2-3; D ambiguous. Looked up from germline, CDR1 is GTSNPN and CDR2 is SVGIG (reference sequence). This CDR3 spans 12 amino acids. V was clipped by 4 bases and J by 0 bases, with 5 bases between them.

Here the CDR3 reads CASSLGQGELNEQFF. The DNA of the CDR3 is TGTGCCAGCTCACTTGGACAGGGAGAACTCAATGAGCAGTTCTTC. The chain recombines TRBV18 with TRBJ2-1, with TRBD1 matching 8 bases. CDR3 length equals 15 residues. The V and J ends lost 4 bases and 6 bases, in that order; junction bases with no gene match: 8. Germline V gene data show CDR1 as KGHSH and CDR2 as LQKENI.

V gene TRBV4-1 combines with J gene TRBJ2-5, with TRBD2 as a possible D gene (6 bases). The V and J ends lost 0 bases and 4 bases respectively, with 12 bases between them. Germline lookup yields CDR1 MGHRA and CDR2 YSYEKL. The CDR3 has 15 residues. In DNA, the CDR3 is TGCGCCAGCAGCCAAGAGGGAGTGGGGGGAGAGACCCAGTACTTC. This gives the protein CASSQEGVGGETQYF.

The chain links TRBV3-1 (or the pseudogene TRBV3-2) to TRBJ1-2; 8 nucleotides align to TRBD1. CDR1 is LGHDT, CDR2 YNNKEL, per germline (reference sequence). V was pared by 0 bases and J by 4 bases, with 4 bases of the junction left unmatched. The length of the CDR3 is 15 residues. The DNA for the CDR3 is TGTGCCAGCAGCCAAGATACGACAGGGGCCTATGGCTACACCTTC. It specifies CASSQDTTGAYGYTF.

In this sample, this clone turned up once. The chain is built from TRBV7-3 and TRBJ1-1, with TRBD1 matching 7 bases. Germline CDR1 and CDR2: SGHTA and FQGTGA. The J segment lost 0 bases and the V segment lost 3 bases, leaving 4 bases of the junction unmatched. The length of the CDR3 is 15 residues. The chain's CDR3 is CASSFSGQVNTEAFF. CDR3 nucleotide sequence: TGTGCCAGCAGCTTTAGTGGACAGGTGAACACTGAAGCTTTCTTT.

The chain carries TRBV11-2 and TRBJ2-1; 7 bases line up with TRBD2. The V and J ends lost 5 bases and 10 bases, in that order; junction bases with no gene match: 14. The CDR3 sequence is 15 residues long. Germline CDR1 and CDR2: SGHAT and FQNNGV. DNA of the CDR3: TGTGCCAGCAGCCTCACTAGCGTGGTGGGAAGGGAGCAGTTCTTC. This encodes CASSLTSVVGREQFF.